This T cell receptor (beta chain) was retrieved from a study of glioma-infiltrating T cells. There are many counts of this clonotype. The iRepertoire nested amplicon-rescue multiplex PCR amplified TCR alpha and beta CDR3s from RNA. TCRdb fed the multiplex PCR reads into MiXCR, producing one record per CDR3 protein. Of tens of thousands of distinct CDR3 sequences in the sample, about 23% are singletons; the top ten hold 5.5% to 7.5%. The CDR3 totals 15 residues. V was clipped by 4 bases and J by 0 bases, with 12 bases between them. Germline V gene sequence: CDR1 KGHSH, CDR2 LQKENI. V usage is TRBV18 and J usage is TRBJ1-1; a possible D gene is TRBD1 (6 bases). The TCR sequence derives from a human donor with low-grade glioma or glioblastoma, undergoing nonglioma brain surgery, or in good health (not recorded which). The sequenced sample consisted of glioma tissue, nonneoplastic brain tissue, or PBMCs (not recorded which). The CDR3 reads CASSRTAVMNTEAFF. CDR3 in DNA: TGTGCCAGCTCACGGACAGCCGTCATGAACACTGAAGCTTTCTTT.